The rows below give T cell receptor beta chains drawn from one sample of a study of cytomegalovirus exposure and HLA in healthy donors. The data were produced by immunoSEQ multiplex PCR, yet TCRdb's version contains in-frame clones alone and is incomplete. The repertoire holds approximately 140,000 clones, with over 70% as singletons. The sample consisted of PBMCs. These receptors originate from a woman between 55 and 75 years old in good health and CMV-seropositive. CDR3s include the opening cysteine and the closing phenylalanine or tryptophan. D genes are given only for firm matches. Part of the rows lack a size; the others show once, few, many or a class for expanded clones.

CATSRDQDRLPRAGANVLTF	TGTGCCACCAGCAGAGATCAGGACAGGTTGCCCCGGGCCGGGGCCAACGTCCTGACTTTC	TRBV15	TRBJ2-6	20	NA	TRBD1
CASSGRWDSYTEAFF	TGTGCCAGCAGTGGCCGTTGGGACAGCTACACTGAAGCTTTCTTT	TRBV6-1	TRBJ1-1	15	NA	TRBD1
CASSLRGSYNEQFF	TGTGCCAGTAGTCTAAGAGGCTCCTACAATGAGCAGTTCTTC	TRBV19	TRBJ2-1	14	NA	NA
CASSKAVEGCNQPQHF	TGTGCCAGCAGCAAAGCGGTGGAGGGGTGCAATCAGCCCCAGCATTTT	TRBV21-1	TRBJ1-5	16	medium-sized	NA
CASRLARRYGDSGANVLTF	TGTGCAAGTCGCTTAGCGAGAAGGTACGGGGACTCTGGGGCCAACGTCCTGACTTTC	TRBV12-2	TRBJ2-6	19	NA	NA
CASSQEDRVLGYTF	TGCGCCAGCAGCCAAGAAGACAGGGTTCTTGGCTACACCTTC	TRBV4-1	TRBJ1-2	14	NA	TRBD1
CASSFGLAETDTQYF	TGTGCCAGCAGCTTCGGACTAGCGGAAACAGATACGCAGTATTTT	TRBV13	TRBJ2-3	15	NA	TRBD2
CASSVRGNAEAFF	TGTGCCAGCAGCGTAAGGGGGAACGCTGAAGCTTTCTTT	TRBV9	TRBJ1-1	13	once	NA
CASSLGSGWETQYF	TGTGCCAGCAGCTTAGGATCAGGTTGGGAGACCCAGTACTTC	TRBV7-9	TRBJ2-5	14	NA	NA
CASRPDRGPNEKLFF	TGTGCCAGCAGACCGGACAGGGGGCCTAATGAAAAACTGTTTTTT	TRBV6-6	TRBJ1-4	15	NA	TRBD1
CASSSPGQGDNEQFF	TGTGCCAGCAGCTCGCCGGGACAGGGGGACAATGAGCAGTTCTTC	TRBV5-6	TRBJ2-1	15	few	TRBD1
CASSEMGQGEYEQYF	TGTGCCAGCAGTGAAATGGGACAGGGGGAGTACGAGCAGTACTTC	TRBV6-1	TRBJ2-7	15	NA	TRBD1
CASSLVGRGNEKLFF	TGTGCCAGCAGCTTGGTCGGCAGGGGCAACGAAAAACTGTTTTTT	TRBV5-4	TRBJ1-4	15	few	NA
CASSPGNQDEKLFF	TGTGCCAGCAGTCCGGGGAACCAGGATGAAAAACTGTTTTTT	TRBV27	TRBJ1-4	14	NA	NA
CASSGLARETQYF	TGTGCCAGCTCTGGACTAGCGAGGGAGACCCAGTACTTC	TRBV18	TRBJ2-5	13	NA	TRBD2
CASSVAGQAYGYTF	TGTGCCAGCAGCGTAGCCGGACAGGCCTATGGCTACACCTTC	TRBV9	TRBJ1-2	14	NA	TRBD1
CASSTGTGVHEQYF	TGTGCCAGCAGTACCGGGACAGGGGTCCACGAGCAGTACTTC	TRBV27	TRBJ2-7	14	once	TRBD1
CASSLVVGLSNQPQHF	TGTGCCAGCAGCTTAGTGGTGGGGCTAAGCAATCAGCCCCAGCATTTT	TRBV7-2	TRBJ1-5	16	NA	NA
CASSLSSGGASTDTQYF	TGTGCCAGCAGTTTGTCTAGCGGGGGGGCCAGCACAGATACGCAGTATTTT	TRBV5-4	TRBJ2-3	17	NA	TRBD2
CAIRQGRGGTNTEAFF	TGTGCCATCCGACAGGGGAGGGGGGGGACGAACACTGAAGCTTTCTTT	TRBV7-9	TRBJ1-1	16	NA	TRBD1
CASSSTGIYGYTF	TGTGCCAGCAGCTCTACAGGGATCTATGGCTACACCTTC	TRBV5-5	TRBJ1-2	13	NA	NA
CASIPGGTISGANVLTF	TGTGCCAGCATTCCAGGGGGCACTATCTCTGGGGCCAACGTCCTGACTTTC	TRBV19	TRBJ2-6	17	NA	TRBD1
CASSLAGEQYF	TGCGCCAGCAGCTTGGCGGGCGAGCAGTACTTC	TRBV5-1	TRBJ2-7	11	once	NA
CASSLPPGGSDNEQFF	TGTGCCAGCAGCTTACCCCCCGGGGGGTCGGACAATGAGCAGTTCTTC	TRBV11-2	TRBJ2-1	16	NA	TRBD2
CASSSFEGQGKTEAFF	TGTGCCAGCAGCTCCTTCGAAGGACAGGGGAAGACTGAAGCTTTCTTT	TRBV7-8	TRBJ1-1	16	few	TRBD1
CASSQDVISRGEAFF	TGTGCCAGCAGCCAAGATGTTATTAGTAGGGGTGAAGCTTTCTTT	TRBV14	TRBJ1-1	15	NA	NA
CASRLGQAGRETQYF	TGTGCCAGCAGGCTCGGACAGGCCGGAAGGGAGACCCAGTACTTC	TRBV27	TRBJ2-5	15	NA	TRBD1
CASSFQGQTEAFF	TGTGCCAGCAGCTTCCAGGGGCAGACTGAAGCTTTCTTT	TRBV7-3	TRBJ1-1	13	NA	NA
CSGENYGYTF	TGCAGTGGGGAGAACTATGGCTACACCTTC	TRBV20-1	TRBJ1-2	10	NA	NA
CASHPWTGGTEAFF	TGTGCCAGTCACCCCTGGACAGGGGGCACTGAAGCTTTCTTT	TRBV19	TRBJ1-1	14	NA	TRBD1
CASSVGSLTPRETQYF	TGTGCCAGCAGCGTAGGGAGCCTAACACCCCGGGAGACCCAGTACTTC	TRBV9	TRBJ2-5	16	NA	NA
CASSISRGEQYF	TGTGCCAGTAGTATATCCCGAGGCGAGCAGTACTTC	TRBV19	TRBJ2-7	12	NA	NA
CASSSYRGRETQYF	TGTGCCAGTAGCTCTTACAGGGGCCGTGAGACCCAGTACTTC	TRBV19	TRBJ2-5	14	NA	TRBD1
CASGGQIYGYTF	TGTGCCAGCGGGGGACAGATCTATGGCTACACCTTC	TRBV19	TRBJ1-2	12	NA	TRBD1
CASSARSSFGTTNYGYTF	TGTGCCAGCAGTGCCCGAAGCAGTTTCGGGACAACTAACTATGGCTACACCTTC	TRBV6-1	TRBJ1-2	18	once	NA
CASSPYWDYSTDTQYF	TGTGCCAGCAGTCCCTACTGGGACTACTCCACAGATACGCAGTATTTT	TRBV27	TRBJ2-3	16	NA	TRBD2
CASSLYVDTPGNTIYF	TGCGCCAGCAGCTTGTACGTGGACACTCCAGGAAACACCATATATTTT	TRBV5-1	TRBJ1-3	16	NA	NA
CASSLARAGGGEKLFF	TGTGCCAGCAGCTTAGCGCGGGCAGGGGGCGGCGAAAAACTGTTTTTT	TRBV7-6	TRBJ1-4	16	NA	TRBD1
CASSPSAGENIQYF	TGTGCCAGCTCACCATCGGCGGGGGAAAACATTCAGTACTTC	TRBV18	TRBJ2-4	14	NA	TRBD2
CASSELTNTGELFF	TGTGCCAGCAGTGAATTAACGAACACCGGGGAGCTGTTTTTT	TRBV25-1	TRBJ2-2	14	NA	NA
CASSPEAGPNYGYTF	TGTGCCAGCTCACCGGAGGCAGGACCCAACTATGGCTACACCTTC	TRBV18	TRBJ1-2	15	NA	NA
CASSNGGTDTQYF	TGTGCCAGCAGTAACGGGGGCACAGATACGCAGTATTTT	TRBV7-8	TRBJ2-3	13	once	NA
CASSPGGGAEAFF	TGTGCCAGTAGTCCGGGCGGGGGAGCTGAAGCTTTCTTT	TRBV19	TRBJ1-1	13	NA	NA
CASSETGSNQPQHF	TGTGCCAGCAGCGAGACAGGGTCCAATCAGCCCCAGCATTTT	TRBV7-9	TRBJ1-5	14	NA	TRBD1
CASRLRVGDTGELFF	TGTGCCAGCAGACTGAGGGTTGGGGACACCGGGGAGCTGTTTTTT	TRBV6-5	TRBJ2-2	15	NA	NA
CSAGTGGFYEQYF	TGCAGCGCCGGGACAGGGGGGTTCTACGAGCAGTACTTC	TRBV29-1	TRBJ2-7	13	NA	TRBD1
CASSPVRDSSYNEQFF	TGTGCCAGCAGCCCGGTGCGGGACTCCTCCTACAATGAGCAGTTCTTC	TRBV11-3	TRBJ2-1	16	NA	NA
CASRGGQLSNQPQHF	TGTGCCAGCAGGGGGGGACAGCTCAGCAATCAGCCCCAGCATTTT	TRBV6-1	TRBJ1-5	15	once	TRBD1
CASRVTGLQAEAFF	TGTGCCAGCAGGGTGACAGGGTTGCAGGCTGAAGCTTTCTTT	TRBV25-1	TRBJ1-1	14	NA	TRBD1
CASSVGGATNEKLFF	TGTGCCAGCAGCGTAGGAGGCGCAACTAATGAAAAACTGTTTTTT	TRBV9	TRBJ1-4	15	NA	NA
CASRPGDRGGLEQYF	TGCGCCAGCCGGCCCGGGGACAGGGGGGGTCTTGAGCAGTACTTC	TRBV5-1	TRBJ2-5	15	NA	TRBD1
CASSERRESSEQYF	TGCGCCAGCAGTGAGCGTAGGGAGAGTAGCGAGCAGTACTTC	TRBV10-1	TRBJ2-7	14	few	NA
CASSIERNTGELFF	TGTGCCAGTAGTATTGAGAGGAACACCGGGGAGCTGTTTTTT	TRBV19	TRBJ2-2	14	NA	NA
CASSPPDRESGGYTF	TGTGCCAGCAGTCCCCCGGACAGGGAATCAGGTGGCTACACCTTC	TRBV27	TRBJ1-2	15	NA	TRBD1